The entry below gives a single T cell receptor (beta chain) sequence along with its context. Its antigen is unknown. At one end the junction does not follow the germline gene, possibly because of a read error. What supplied the PBMCs was 10 ml of fresh peripheral blood. The authors amplified TCR beta CDR3 regions from RNA transcripts. First-round RT-PCR relied on HTBI primers, and a second-round multiplex PCR came next. TCRdb recomputed calls from the multiplex PCR reads with MiXCR, one row per CDR3 protein. The data contain about 210,000 distinct CDR3 sequences, around 28% of them singletons. The germline CDR1 and CDR2 sequences are MDHEN and SYDVKM. CDR3 size: 10 residues. This entry comes from a study of Graves' ophthalmopathy and Graves' hyperthyroidism. Notes on the study in general: The study's model predicted ophthalmopathy progression at around 70% sensitivity and 72.22% specificity.

The source material was peripheral blood. V gene TRBV28 combines with J gene TRBJ1-2, with D hard to call. This clonotype was sampled from a man aged 45-65 years with Graves' ophthalmopathy. CDR3 protein: CASSSTLRFF. Written as DNA, the CDR3 is TGTGCCAGCAGTTCTACTCTCCGCTTTTTC.